This T cell receptor (beta chain) came from a study of technical replicates of blood from a handful of donors. CDR3 size: 14 residues. CDR1 and CDR2 (germline): SGHNT, YYREEE (reference sequence). Losses at the gene ends were 4 bases for V and 4 bases for J; bases not matched to a gene: 5. TCRdb keeps only in-frame clones here, not all; method: immunoSEQ multiplex PCR. The data contain roughly 40,000 clones, around 96% of them singletons. V usage is TRBV5-4 and J usage is TRBJ1-1, with 9 bases fitting TRBD1. The sequence came from a human donor in good health. Material: T cells isolated from PBMCs. For the CDR3, the DNA is TGTGCCAGCAGCCGCGGGACAGGGCTCACTGAAGCTTTCTTT. Amino acids: CASSRGTGLTEAFF.